This T cell receptor (beta chain) stems from a study of CD8+ T cells in alopecia areata. Study at large: In an open-label trial, patients got 5 to 10 mg tofacitinib twice daily.

Treatment reported: oral pan-JAK inhibitor, 5-10 mg twice daily. About this clone itself: Its specificity is not known.

General observations from the study: Many of the expanded lesional clones endured in scalp and blood while on tofacitinib. For patients receiving tofacitinib, scalp clonality and expanded CD8+ clones among the top 100 significantly decreased.

CDR1 and CDR2 (germline): SEHNR, FQNEAQ (reference sequence). The CDR3 totals 17 residues. V trimming: 6 bases; J trimming: 7 bases; junction bases outside the gene matches: 17. Sequencing templates came from extracted RNA that was reverse transcribed into cDNA. Generated by immunoSEQ multiplex PCR, the TCRdb table keeps only in-frame clones and is missing some. This table has some 190,000 clones, roughly 60% appearing once. The sequence was collected from a human donor with alopecia areata. V is TRBV7-9 and J is TRBJ2-3, with 9 nucleotides matching TRBD2. Sequencing was performed on CD4+ T cells sorted from blood, taken at week 24, from a patient treated with tofacitinib. CDR3 bases: TGTGCCAGCAGGATATATAAGGGTCTAGCGGGAAGTCATACGCAGTATTTT. It encodes CASRIYKGLAGSHTQYF.